Each of the 16 T cell receptor beta chains below was sequenced from the same sample in a study of blood T cells in healthy people across ages. Primed by a sample-barcoded 5' primer and a J-beta primer mix, a second PCR proceeded for 7 to 11 cycles. TCRdb redid the calling of the 5' RACE reads with MiXCR, one entry per CDR3 protein. The sample yields hundreds of thousands of distinct CDR3 sequences, roughly 41% seen once. Sequenced: blood. The receptors shown here come from a man aged 80 or over in good health.

A single count supports this clonotype. The V and J genes are TRBV6-4 and TRBJ1-1; D ambiguous. The CDR3 contains 13 residues. V was clipped by 3 bases and J by 1 base, with 6 bases between them. CDR1 is MRHNA and CDR2 is SNTAGT in the germline V gene. The CDR3 DNA reads as TGTGCCAGCAGTGAACACGAGAACACTGAAGCTTTCTTT. Encoded protein: CASSEHENTEAFF.

This clonotype was seen repeatedly, ten times or more. This chain connects TRBV5-5 to TRBJ1-2; 10 bases agree with TRBD1. There are 14 residues in the CDR3. CDR1 and CDR2 from the germline V gene are SGHKS and YYEKEE (reference sequence). Trimming cost V 3 bases and J 7 bases; bases outside gene matches: 6. The CDR3 protein is CASSSGQGRSGYTF. CDR3 DNA sequence: TGTGCCAGCAGCTCGGGACAGGGGAGGAGTGGCTACACCTTC. Drawing the rest from reference TRBV5-5 and TRBJ1-2, the complete variable domain is DAGVTQSPTHLIKTRGQQVTLRCSPISGHKSVSWYQQVLGQGPQFIFQYYEKEERGRGNFPDRFSARQFPNYSSELNVNALLLGDSALYLCASSSGQGRSGYTFGSGTRLTVV.

This sequence joins TRBV4-2 and TRBJ1-2; D gene uncertain. Trimming took off 4 bases at V and 1 base at J, with 10 bases between the two ends. Germline lookup yields CDR1 LGHNA and CDR2 YNFKEQ. The CDR3 covers 14 residues. The CDR3 DNA reads as TGTGCCAGCAGCCGATCGACGGGTAACTATGGCTACACCTTC. Encoded protein: CASSRSTGNYGYTF.

This chain uses TRBV20-1 with TRBJ2-7; 9 bases line up with TRBD1. V lost 5 bases and J lost 4; bases outside the gene matches: 9. This CDR3 spans 14 amino acids. Germline V CDR1 and CDR2: DFQATT, SNEGSKA (reference sequence). The CDR3 nucleotides are TGCAGTGCTTCATCCGGGACAGGGATTTACGAGCAGTACTTC. The encoded protein is CSASSGTGIYEQYF.

There are a few counts of this clonotype. The chain recombines TRBV24-1 with TRBJ2-5; tentative D call: TRBD1 (5 bases). From germline, CDR1 is KGHDR and CDR2 SFDVKD. V shed 5 bases and J shed 9 bases, with 9 bases lying between them. The CDR3 totals 11 residues. CDR3 sequence: CATSAQGAQYF. CDR3 in DNA: TGTGCCACCAGTGCGCAAGGGGCCCAGTACTTC.

The chain employs TRBV30 and TRBJ1-5; D perhaps matches TRBD1 (5 bases). Trimming removed 4 bases at V and 7 bases at J, with 14 bases between. In germline, CDR1 is GTSNPN, CDR2 SVGIG (reference sequence). The CDR3 is 13 amino acids. The CDR3: CAWTAGGEQPQHF. Here the CDR3 DNA reads TGTGCCTGGACCGCGGGGGGGGAACAGCCCCAGCATTTT.

This chain links TRBV3-1 with TRBJ2-1; 10 nucleotides line up with TRBD2. CDR1 LGHDT and CDR2 YNNKEL come from the germline V gene (reference sequence). This CDR3 has 19 residues. V gave up 10 bases and J gave up 0 bases; unmatched junction bases: 18. CDR3 DNA sequence: TGTGCCACCAAAGGGGTATCTAGCGGGAGTCTGATCTCCTACAATGAGCAGTTCTTC. Amino acids: CATKGVSSGSLISYNEQFF.

V usage is TRBV20-1 and J usage is TRBJ1-2; 9 positions match TRBD1. Germline CDR1 reads DFQATT; CDR2 reads SNEGSKA (reference sequence). This CDR3 spans 15 amino acids. The ends lost 3 bases at V and 4 bases at J; junction bases unmatched: 9. Written as DNA, the CDR3 is TGCAGTGCTAGGGGGACAGGGATTTTTTCCTATGGCTACACCTTC. Translating it yields CSARGTGIFSYGYTF.

The chain joins TRBV6-5 to TRBJ2-5, with D possibly being TRBD2 (5 bases). The CDR3 covers 15 residues. V lost 4 bases and J 11 bases, leaving 23 bases between the germline ends. CDR1 MNHEY and CDR2 SVGAGI come from the germline V gene. This chain's CDR3 is CASSLLGPSRGEQYF. The CDR3 region has the DNA TGTGCCAGCAGTTTACTCGGACCCTCCCGTGGGGAGCAGTACTTC.

This clonotype was seen only once. The V call is TRBV28, the J call TRBJ2-5; 9 nucleotides agree with TRBD2. V gave up 3 bases and J gave up 11 bases; unmatched junction bases: 19. Germline lookup yields CDR1 MDHEN and CDR2 SYDVKM. The CDR3 totals 17 residues. The CDR3 here is CASSFPAGGPWGSEQYF. The CDR3 DNA reads as TGTGCCAGCAGTTTCCCAGCGGGAGGTCCCTGGGGGAGTGAGCAGTACTTC.

This clonotype was picked up a small number of times. The chain couples TRBV20-1 to TRBJ2-1; tentative D call: TRBD2 (5 bases). The V gene's germline CDR1 is DFQATT and CDR2 SNEGSKA (reference sequence). V lost 6 bases and J lost 1, with 19 bases in between. There are 16 residues in the CDR3. The CDR3 DNA follows: TGCAGTGCCACATCTATTAGCGTAGGATCCTACAATGAGCAGTTCTTC. Amino acid sequence: CSATSISVGSYNEQFF.

The V call is TRBV28, the J call TRBJ1-1; 7 bases align to TRBD1. The CDR3 extends over 15 amino acids. Trimming cost V 7 bases and J 1 base; bases outside gene matches: 9. Looked up from germline, CDR1 is MDHEN and CDR2 is SYDVKM. The CDR3 loop reads CASTTGDAQNTEAFF. CDR3 DNA sequence: TGTGCCAGCACCACAGGGGACGCCCAGAACACTGAAGCTTTCTTT.

The chain is built from TRBV6-2 or TRBV6-3 and TRBJ2-3; D might be TRBD2 (6 bases). The CDR3 runs to 14 residues. Trimming removed 5 bases from V and 5 bases from J, with 14 bases in between. CDR1 is MNHEY, CDR2 SVGEGT, per germline. CDR3 in amino acids: CASSAGTARDTQYF. The CDR3 region has the DNA TGTGCCAGCAGTGCCGGGACTGCCCGAGATACGCAGTATTTT.

This clonotype has only a few counts. J is TRBJ2-1 and V is TRBV20-1, with TRBD2 matching 13 bases. V shed 5 bases and J 8 bases; nucleotides not matched to a gene: 12. CDR1 and CDR2 (germline): DFQATT, SNEGSKA (reference sequence). The CDR3 length is 16 residues. CDR3 loop: CSAWTSGSINTDEQFF. CDR3 DNA sequence: TGCAGTGCTTGGACTAGCGGGAGTATTAATACGGATGAGCAGTTCTTC.

The chain combines TRBV6-2 or TRBV6-3 with TRBJ1-2; tentative D call: TRBD1 (5 bases). Germline lookup yields CDR1 MNHEY and CDR2 SVGEGT. Trimming shortened V by 4 bases and J by 8 bases, and 14 bases separated the two germline ends. This CDR3 contains 13 residues. The CDR3 coding sequence is TGTGCCAGCAGTTTGCTAGGGGCTGGAGGCTACACCTTC. Protein: CASSLLGAGGYTF.

The V gene is TRBV11-3, the J gene TRBJ2-7, with TRBD2 as a possible D gene (5 bases). The J call may not be correct, given that the DNA end is closer to TRBJ2-5. The length of the CDR3 is 12 residues. Per the germline V gene, CDR1 is SGHNT and CDR2 is YENEEA. The CDR3, as DNA: TGTGCCAGCAGCTTATTTGAGGGGACCCAGTACTTC. Translated: CASSLFEGTQYF.